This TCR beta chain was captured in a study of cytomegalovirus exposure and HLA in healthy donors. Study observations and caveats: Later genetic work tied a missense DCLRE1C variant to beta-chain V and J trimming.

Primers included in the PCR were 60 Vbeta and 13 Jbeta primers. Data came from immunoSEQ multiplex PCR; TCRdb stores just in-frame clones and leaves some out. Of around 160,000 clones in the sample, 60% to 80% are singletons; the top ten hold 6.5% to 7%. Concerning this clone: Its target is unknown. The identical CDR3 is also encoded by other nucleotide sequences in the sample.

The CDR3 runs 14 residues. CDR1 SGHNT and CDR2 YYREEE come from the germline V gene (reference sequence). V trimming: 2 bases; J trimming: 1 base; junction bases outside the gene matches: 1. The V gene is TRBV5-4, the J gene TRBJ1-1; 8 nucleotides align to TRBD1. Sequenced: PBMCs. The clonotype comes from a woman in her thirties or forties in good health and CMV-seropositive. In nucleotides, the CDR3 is TGTGCCAGCAGCTTCGACAGGGGGAACACTGAAGCTTTCTTT. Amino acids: CASSFDRGNTEAFF.